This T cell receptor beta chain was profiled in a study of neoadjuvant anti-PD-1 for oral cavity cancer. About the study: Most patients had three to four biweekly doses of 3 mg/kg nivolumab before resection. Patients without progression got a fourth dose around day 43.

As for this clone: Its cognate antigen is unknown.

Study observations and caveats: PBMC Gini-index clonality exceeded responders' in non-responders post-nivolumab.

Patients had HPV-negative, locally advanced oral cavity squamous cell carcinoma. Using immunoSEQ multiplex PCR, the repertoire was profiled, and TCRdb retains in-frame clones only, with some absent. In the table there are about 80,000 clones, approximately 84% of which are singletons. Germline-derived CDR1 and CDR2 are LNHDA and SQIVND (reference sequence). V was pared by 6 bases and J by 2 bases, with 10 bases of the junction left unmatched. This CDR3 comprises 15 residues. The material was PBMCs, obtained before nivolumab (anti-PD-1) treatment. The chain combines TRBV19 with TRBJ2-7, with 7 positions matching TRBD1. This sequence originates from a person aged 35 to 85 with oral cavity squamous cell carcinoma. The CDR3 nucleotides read TGTGCCAGTAGGAAACAAACAGGGGAGACCTACGAGCAGTACTTC. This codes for CASRKQTGETYEQYF.